These T cell receptor beta chains were read from a single sample in a study of blood T cell repertoires in COVID-19. The assay was immunoSEQ multiplex PCR, and TCRdb's table has in-frame clones only and misses some. The sample has around 80,000 clones, 80% seen once. The specimen sequenced was peripheral blood. All receptors derive from a woman in her seventies with acute or convalescent COVID-19. The CDR3 runs from the conserved cysteine through the conserved F or W. D genes are given only for firm matches. Not all rows give a size; the values are once, few, many and, for expanded clones, a class.

d_gene: TRBD1; abundance: -; j_gene: TRBJ1-4; v_gene: TRBV7-2; CDR3aa: CASSLTRQGGSEKLFF; CDR3nt: TGTGCCAGCAGCTTAACGAGACAGGGGGGTAGTGAAAAACTGTTTTTT
d_gene: TRBD2; abundance: -; j_gene: TRBJ2-5; v_gene: TRBV5-1; CDR3aa: CASSFRGGAPETQYF; CDR3nt: TGCGCCAGCAGCTTCCGCGGGGGGGCCCCAGAGACCCAGTACTTC
d_gene: -; abundance: -; j_gene: TRBJ1-3; v_gene: TRBV5-4; CDR3aa: CASSWEAGSGNTIYF; CDR3nt: TGTGCCAGCAGCTGGGAGGCGGGCTCTGGAAACACCATATATTTT
d_gene: TRBD1; abundance: -; j_gene: TRBJ1-4; v_gene: TRBV7-9; CDR3aa: CASSSSRTGRMATNEKLFF; CDR3nt: TGTGCCAGCAGCTCATCCAGGACAGGGAGGATGGCAACTAATGAAAAACTGTTTTTT
d_gene: TRBD1; abundance: once; j_gene: TRBJ1-1; v_gene: TRBV12-5; CDR3aa: CASGLDRGDEAFF; CDR3nt: TGTGCTAGTGGTTTGGACAGGGGGGATGAAGCTTTCTTT
d_gene: TRBD2; abundance: -; j_gene: TRBJ2-7; v_gene: TRBV27; CDR3aa: CASSGSGGVLPYEQYF; CDR3nt: TGTGCCAGCAGTGGGAGCGGGGGTGTATTACCCTACGAGCAGTACTTC
d_gene: -; abundance: -; j_gene: TRBJ1-4; v_gene: TRBV6-1; CDR3aa: CASSDRGGAGGEKLFF; CDR3nt: TGTGCCAGCAGTGACCGAGGAGGGGCCGGGGGTGAAAAACTGTTTTTT
d_gene: TRBD1; abundance: -; j_gene: TRBJ1-5; v_gene: TRBV19; CDR3aa: CASRKDRQINQPQHF; CDR3nt: TGTGCCAGTAGAAAGGACAGGCAAATCAATCAGCCCCAGCATTTT
d_gene: TRBD2; abundance: -; j_gene: TRBJ2-1; v_gene: TRBV6-2/TRBV6-3; CDR3aa: CASSSLRLAGGRNEQFF; CDR3nt: TGTGCCAGCAGTTCCCTTCGACTAGCGGGGGGGCGCAATGAGCAGTTCTTC
d_gene: TRBD2; abundance: -; j_gene: TRBJ2-1; v_gene: TRBV4-3; CDR3aa: CASSQRWLAGNNEQFF; CDR3nt: TGCGCCAGCAGCCAAAGGTGGCTAGCGGGGAACAATGAGCAGTTCTTC
d_gene: TRBD1; abundance: -; j_gene: TRBJ1-4; v_gene: TRBV6-2/TRBV6-3; CDR3aa: CASSFGQGYEKLFF; CDR3nt: TGTGCCAGCAGTTTCGGACAGGGGTATGAAAAACTGTTTTTT
d_gene: -; abundance: -; j_gene: TRBJ2-2; v_gene: TRBV18; CDR3aa: CASSPRDTGELFF; CDR3nt: TGTGCCAGCTCACCGAGGGACACCGGGGAGCTGTTTTTT
d_gene: -; abundance: -; j_gene: TRBJ2-1; v_gene: TRBV5-6; CDR3aa: CASSAGLYNEQFF; CDR3nt: TGTGCCAGCAGCGCGGGACTTTACAATGAGCAGTTCTTC
d_gene: TRBD1; abundance: once; j_gene: TRBJ1-2; v_gene: TRBV6-5; CDR3aa: CASSYGQGPYGYTF; CDR3nt: TGTGCCAGCAGTTACGGACAGGGACCCTATGGCTACACCTTC
d_gene: -; abundance: -; j_gene: TRBJ2-7; v_gene: TRBV6-6; CDR3aa: CASSYLVNRGGHEQYF; CDR3nt: TGTGCCAGCAGTTACCTAGTTAACAGGGGAGGCCACGAGCAGTATTTC
d_gene: -; abundance: -; j_gene: TRBJ1-2; v_gene: TRBV4-1; CDR3aa: CASSHFQGDYGYTF; CDR3nt: TGCGCCAGCAGCCACTTTCAAGGGGACTATGGCTACACCTTC
d_gene: -; abundance: once; j_gene: TRBJ1-2; v_gene: TRBV11-2; CDR3aa: CASSYTGYGYTF; CDR3nt: TGTGCCAGCAGCTATACAGGCTATGGCTACACCTTC
d_gene: -; abundance: -; j_gene: TRBJ2-7; v_gene: TRBV7-2; CDR3aa: CASSLQGRYEQYF; CDR3nt: TGTGCCAGCAGCTTACAGGGTCGCTACGAGCAGTACTTC
d_gene: -; abundance: few; j_gene: TRBJ1-2; v_gene: TRBV6-5; CDR3aa: CASSYKSSYGYTF; CDR3nt: TGTGCCAGCAGTTACAAGAGCTCATATGGCTACACCTTC
d_gene: -; abundance: -; j_gene: TRBJ2-5; v_gene: TRBV2; CDR3aa: CASSESGPAQYF; CDR3nt: TGTGCCAGCAGTGAAAGCGGTCCGGCCCAGTACTTC
d_gene: -; abundance: -; j_gene: TRBJ2-7; v_gene: TRBV2; CDR3aa: CASRGSYEQYF; CDR3nt: TGTGCCAGCCGAGGCAGCTACGAGCAGTACTTC
d_gene: -; abundance: -; j_gene: TRBJ2-7; v_gene: TRBV24-1; CDR3aa: CATSDLKGGDEQYF; CDR3nt: TGTGCCACCAGTGATTTGAAAGGAGGGGACGAGCAGTACTTC
d_gene: -; abundance: -; j_gene: TRBJ1-2; v_gene: TRBV2; CDR3aa: CASSDGGNYGYTF; CDR3nt: TGTGCCAGCAGTGACGGGGGAAACTATGGCTACACCTTC
d_gene: -; abundance: -; j_gene: TRBJ1-2; v_gene: TRBV6-5; CDR3aa: CASTLPGGGIYGYTF; CDR3nt: TGTGCCAGCACCCTACCCGGGGGGGGGATCTATGGCTACACCTTC
d_gene: -; abundance: -; j_gene: TRBJ2-7; v_gene: TRBV9; CDR3aa: CASSPQWASEQYF; CDR3nt: TGTGCCAGCAGCCCCCAATGGGCCTCCGAGCAGTACTTC
d_gene: -; abundance: few; j_gene: TRBJ1-2; v_gene: TRBV10-1; CDR3aa: CASRGCNYGYTF; CDR3nt: TGCGCCAGCAGGGGCTGTAACTATGGCTACACCTTC
d_gene: -; abundance: -; j_gene: TRBJ1-4; v_gene: TRBV6-5; CDR3aa: CASSSIATNEKLFF; CDR3nt: TGTGCCAGCAGTTCCATAGCAACTAATGAAAAACTGTTTTTT
d_gene: -; abundance: -; j_gene: TRBJ1-1; v_gene: TRBV2; CDR3aa: CASREANTEAFF; CDR3nt: TGTGCCAGCAGGGAGGCGAACACTGAAGCTTTCTTT
d_gene: TRBD2; abundance: -; j_gene: TRBJ2-7; v_gene: TRBV10-3; CDR3aa: CAIRGGVLNEQYF; CDR3nt: TGTGCCATCCGCGGGGGGGTGCTAAACGAGCAGTACTTC
d_gene: -; abundance: -; j_gene: TRBJ1-2; v_gene: TRBV4-1; CDR3aa: CASSQGQDGYTF; CDR3nt: TGCGCCAGCAGCCAAGGTCAGGATGGCTACACCTTC
d_gene: -; abundance: few; j_gene: TRBJ1-1; v_gene: TRBV24-1; CDR3aa: CATSDRVNTEAFF; CDR3nt: TGTGCCACCAGTGACCGGGTGAACACTGAAGCTTTCTTT
d_gene: TRBD2; abundance: -; j_gene: TRBJ2-7; v_gene: TRBV12-5; CDR3aa: CASGLPSGVSYEQYF; CDR3nt: TGTGCTAGTGGTTTGCCTAGCGGGGTCTCCTACGAGCAGTACTTC
d_gene: TRBD1; abundance: -; j_gene: TRBJ2-2; v_gene: TRBV5-5; CDR3aa: CASSYHRGQGNTGELFF; CDR3nt: TGTGCCAGCAGTTACCACAGGGGACAGGGGAACACCGGGGAGCTGTTTTTT
d_gene: TRBD2; abundance: -; j_gene: TRBJ2-5; v_gene: TRBV7-2; CDR3aa: CASSVVTSGGTGKTQYF; CDR3nt: TGTGCCAGCAGCGTCGTGACTAGCGGGGGGACCGGGAAGACCCAGTACTTC
d_gene: -; abundance: -; j_gene: TRBJ1-1; v_gene: TRBV21-1; CDR3aa: CATLPGNTEAFF; CDR3nt: TGTGCCACGCTCCCCGGGAACACTGAAGCTTTCTTT
d_gene: -; abundance: -; j_gene: TRBJ1-6; v_gene: TRBV5-8; CDR3aa: CASSHLGTRNNSPLHF; CDR3nt: TGTGCCAGCAGTCACCTTGGGACACGGAATAATTCACCCCTCCACTTT
d_gene: TRBD2; abundance: -; j_gene: TRBJ2-1; v_gene: TRBV11-3; CDR3aa: CASSLSPAGANEQFF; CDR3nt: TGTGCCAGCAGCTTAAGTCCAGCGGGGGCAAATGAGCAGTTCTTC
d_gene: -; abundance: -; j_gene: TRBJ2-3; v_gene: TRBV12-3/TRBV12-4; CDR3aa: CASREQADTQYF; CDR3nt: TGTGCCAGTCGCGAGCAAGCAGATACGCAGTATTTT
d_gene: -; abundance: -; j_gene: TRBJ2-1; v_gene: TRBV9; CDR3aa: CASSGDGGLVDEQFF; CDR3nt: TGTGCCAGCAGCGGAGACGGGGGGCTTGTGGATGAGCAGTTCTTC
d_gene: TRBD1; abundance: -; j_gene: TRBJ1-2; v_gene: TRBV18; CDR3aa: CASSPRSGGSDGYTF; CDR3nt: TGTGCCAGCTCACCACGGTCAGGGGGCTCGGATGGCTACACCTTC
d_gene: -; abundance: -; j_gene: TRBJ2-5; v_gene: TRBV6-2/TRBV6-3; CDR3aa: CASSYSRAGEDETQYF; CDR3nt: TGTGCCAGCAGTTACTCGAGGGCAGGGGAAGACGAGACCCAGTACTTC
d_gene: TRBD2; abundance: -; j_gene: TRBJ2-2; v_gene: TRBV10-3; CDR3aa: CAIKTSGGTNTGELFF; CDR3nt: TGTGCCATCAAGACTAGCGGGGGGACGAACACCGGGGAGCTGTTTTTT
d_gene: -; abundance: -; j_gene: TRBJ2-7; v_gene: TRBV28; CDR3aa: CASSSATGFYEQYF; CDR3nt: TGTGCCAGCAGTTCGGCGACAGGATTTTACGAGCAGTACTTC
d_gene: TRBD1; abundance: few; j_gene: TRBJ2-7; v_gene: TRBV11-3; CDR3aa: CATSPPGQGLYEQYF; CDR3nt: TGTGCCACCTCCCCCCCGGGACAGGGTTTATACGAGCAGTACTTC
d_gene: -; abundance: -; j_gene: TRBJ2-2; v_gene: TRBV5-1; CDR3aa: CASSRPGGGGTGELFF; CDR3nt: TGCGCCAGCAGCCGCCCCGGGGGAGGGGGCACCGGGGAGCTGTTTTTT
d_gene: -; abundance: -; j_gene: TRBJ2-5; v_gene: TRBV4-2; CDR3aa: CASSQRDSEETQYF; CDR3nt: TGTGCCAGCAGCCAGCGGGACTCCGAAGAGACCCAGTACTTC
d_gene: -; abundance: -; j_gene: TRBJ2-2; v_gene: TRBV4-1; CDR3aa: CASSPTVTGTGELFF; CDR3nt: TGCGCCAGCAGCCCCACGGTGACCGGGACCGGGGAGCTGTTTTTT
d_gene: -; abundance: once; j_gene: TRBJ1-2; v_gene: TRBV7-8; CDR3aa: CASSLVPGSNYGYTF; CDR3nt: TGTGCCAGCAGCTTAGTTCCGGGATCCAACTATGGCTACACCTTC
d_gene: -; abundance: -; j_gene: TRBJ2-2; v_gene: TRBV2; CDR3aa: CASSEISPFGNTGELFF; CDR3nt: TGTGCCAGCAGTGAAATATCCCCGTTCGGGAACACCGGGGAGCTGTTTTTT
d_gene: TRBD1; abundance: -; j_gene: TRBJ2-1; v_gene: TRBV5-6; CDR3aa: CASSRDRVYNEQFF; CDR3nt: TGTGCCAGCAGCCGGGACAGGGTATACAATGAGCAGTTCTTC